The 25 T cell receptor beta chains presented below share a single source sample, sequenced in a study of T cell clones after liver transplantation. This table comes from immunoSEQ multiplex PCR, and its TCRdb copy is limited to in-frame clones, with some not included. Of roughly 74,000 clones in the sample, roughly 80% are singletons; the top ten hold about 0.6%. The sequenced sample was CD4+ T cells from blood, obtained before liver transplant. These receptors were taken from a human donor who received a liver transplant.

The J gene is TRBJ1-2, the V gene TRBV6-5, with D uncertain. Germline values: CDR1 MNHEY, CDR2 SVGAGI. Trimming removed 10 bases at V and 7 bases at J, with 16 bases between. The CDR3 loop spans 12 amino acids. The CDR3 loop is CATETIYPGYTF. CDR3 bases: TGTGCCACCGAGACTATTTATCCTGGCTACACCTTC.

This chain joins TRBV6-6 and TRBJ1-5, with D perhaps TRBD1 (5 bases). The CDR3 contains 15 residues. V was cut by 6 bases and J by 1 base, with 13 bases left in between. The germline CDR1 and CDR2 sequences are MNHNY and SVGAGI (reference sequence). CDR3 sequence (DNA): TGTGCCAGCAGCTATGGGGCGGGGAGCAATCAGCCCCAGCATTTT. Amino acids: CASSYGAGSNQPQHF.

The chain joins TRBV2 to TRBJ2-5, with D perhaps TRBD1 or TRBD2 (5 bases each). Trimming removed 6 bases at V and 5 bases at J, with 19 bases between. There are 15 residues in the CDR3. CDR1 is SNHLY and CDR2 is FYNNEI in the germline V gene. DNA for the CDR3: TGTGCCAGCAGACCCGGGACCCCTCAATGGGAGACCCAGTACTTC. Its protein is CASRPGTPQWETQYF.

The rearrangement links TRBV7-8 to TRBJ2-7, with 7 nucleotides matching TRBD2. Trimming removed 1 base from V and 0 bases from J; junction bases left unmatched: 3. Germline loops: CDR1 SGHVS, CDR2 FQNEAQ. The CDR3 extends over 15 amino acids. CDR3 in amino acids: CASSLGRGSSYEQYF. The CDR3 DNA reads TGTGCCAGCAGCTTAGGTCGCGGGAGCTCCTACGAGCAGTACTTC. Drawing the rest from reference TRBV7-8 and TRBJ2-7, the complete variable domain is GAGVSQSPRYKVAKRGQDVALRCDPISGHVSLFWYQQALGQGPEFLTYFQNEAQLDKSGLPSDRFFAERPEGSVSTLKIQRTQQEDSAVYLCASSLGRGSSYEQYFGPGTRLTVT.

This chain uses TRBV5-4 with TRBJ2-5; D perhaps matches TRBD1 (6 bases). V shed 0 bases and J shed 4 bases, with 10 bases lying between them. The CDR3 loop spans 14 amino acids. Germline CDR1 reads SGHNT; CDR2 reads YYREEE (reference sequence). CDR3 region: CASSLGDTRETQYF. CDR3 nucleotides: TGTGCCAGCAGCTTGGGGGACACCCGAGAGACCCAGTACTTC. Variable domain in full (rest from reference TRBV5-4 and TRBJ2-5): ETGVTQSPTHLIKTRGQQVTLRCSSQSGHNTVSWYQQALGQGPQFIFQYYREEENGRGNFPPRFSGLQFPNYSSELNVNALELDDSALYLCASSLGDTRETQYFGPGTRLLVL.

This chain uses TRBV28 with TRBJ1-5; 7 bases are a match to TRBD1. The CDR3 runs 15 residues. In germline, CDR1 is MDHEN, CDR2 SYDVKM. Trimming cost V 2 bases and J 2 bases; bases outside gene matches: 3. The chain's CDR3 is CASSLPGTGNQPQHF. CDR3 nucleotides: TGTGCCAGCAGTTTACCCGGGACAGGCAATCAGCCCCAGCATTTT.

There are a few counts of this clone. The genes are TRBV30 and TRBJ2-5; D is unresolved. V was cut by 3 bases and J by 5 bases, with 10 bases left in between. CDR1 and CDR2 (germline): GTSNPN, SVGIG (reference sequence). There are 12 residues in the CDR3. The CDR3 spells CAWSDISETQYF. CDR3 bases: TGTGCCTGGAGCGACATATCCGAGACCCAGTACTTC.

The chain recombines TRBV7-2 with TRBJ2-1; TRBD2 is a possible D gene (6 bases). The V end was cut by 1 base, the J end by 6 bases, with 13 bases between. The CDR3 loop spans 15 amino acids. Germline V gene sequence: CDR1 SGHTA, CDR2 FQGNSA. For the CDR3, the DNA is TGTGCCAGCAGCTTAGGCCTAGCGCGGGGCAATGAGCAGTTCTTC. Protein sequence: CASSLGLARGNEQFF.

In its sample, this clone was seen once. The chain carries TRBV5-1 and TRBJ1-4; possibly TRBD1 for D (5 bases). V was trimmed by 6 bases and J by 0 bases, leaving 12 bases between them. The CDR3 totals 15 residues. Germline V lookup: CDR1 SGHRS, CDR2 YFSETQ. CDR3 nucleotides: TGCGCCAGCAATGCAGGGTTATCAACTAATGAAAAACTGTTTTTT. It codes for CASNAGLSTNEKLFF.

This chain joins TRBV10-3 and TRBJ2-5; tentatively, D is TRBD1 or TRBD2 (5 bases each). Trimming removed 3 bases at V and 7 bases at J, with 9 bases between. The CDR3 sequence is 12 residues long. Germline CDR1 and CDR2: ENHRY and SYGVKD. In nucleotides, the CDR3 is TGTGCCATCAGTGAAGGGGAGATGACCCAGTACTTC. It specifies CAISEGEMTQYF.

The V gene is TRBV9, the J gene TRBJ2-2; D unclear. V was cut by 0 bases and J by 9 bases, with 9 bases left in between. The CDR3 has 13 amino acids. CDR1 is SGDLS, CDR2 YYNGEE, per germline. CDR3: CASSVELGRELFF. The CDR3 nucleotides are TGTGCCAGCAGCGTAGAGTTGGGAAGGGAGCTGTTTTTT.

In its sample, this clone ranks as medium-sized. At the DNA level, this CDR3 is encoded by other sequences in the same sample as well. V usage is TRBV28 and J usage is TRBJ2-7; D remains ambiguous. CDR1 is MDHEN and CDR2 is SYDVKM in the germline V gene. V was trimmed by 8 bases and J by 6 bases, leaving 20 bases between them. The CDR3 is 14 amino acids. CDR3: CASGSPINRLEQYF. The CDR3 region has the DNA TGTGCCAGCGGCTCACCCATAAACCGACTCGAGCAGTACTTC.

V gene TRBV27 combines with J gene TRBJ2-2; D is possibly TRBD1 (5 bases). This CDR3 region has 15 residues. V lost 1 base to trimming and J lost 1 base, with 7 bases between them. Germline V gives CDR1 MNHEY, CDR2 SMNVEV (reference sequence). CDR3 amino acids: CASSLYRRNTGELFF. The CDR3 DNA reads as TGTGCCAGCAGTTTATACAGGCGGAACACCGGGGAGCTGTTTTTT.

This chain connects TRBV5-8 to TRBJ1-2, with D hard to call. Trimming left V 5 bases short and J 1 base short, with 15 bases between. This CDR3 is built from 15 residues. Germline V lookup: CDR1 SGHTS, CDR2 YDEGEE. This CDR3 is CASRRRVAVNYGYTF. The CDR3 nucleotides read TGTGCCAGCAGGAGGAGAGTAGCTGTTAACTATGGCTACACCTTC.

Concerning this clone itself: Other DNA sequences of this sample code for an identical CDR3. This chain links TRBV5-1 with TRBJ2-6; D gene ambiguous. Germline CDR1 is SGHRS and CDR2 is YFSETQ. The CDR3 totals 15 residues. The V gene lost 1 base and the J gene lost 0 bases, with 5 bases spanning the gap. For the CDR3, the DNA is TGCGCCAGCAGCTTGACCGGCTCTGGGGCCAACGTCCTGACTTTC. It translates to CASSLTGSGANVLTF.

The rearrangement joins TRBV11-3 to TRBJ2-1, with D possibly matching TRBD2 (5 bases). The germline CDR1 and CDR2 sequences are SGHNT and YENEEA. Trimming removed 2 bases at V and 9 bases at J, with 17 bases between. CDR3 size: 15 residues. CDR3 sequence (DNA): TGTGCCAGCAGCTTAACTGCTAGCTTGATAGGTGAGCAGTTCTTC. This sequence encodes CASSLTASLIGEQFF.

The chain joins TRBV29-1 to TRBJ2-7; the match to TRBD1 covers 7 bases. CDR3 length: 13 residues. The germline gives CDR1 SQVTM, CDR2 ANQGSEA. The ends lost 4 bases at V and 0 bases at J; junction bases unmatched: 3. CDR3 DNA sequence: TGCAGCGTTGGCCGGGACAGCTCCTACGAGCAGTACTTC. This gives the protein CSVGRDSSYEQYF.

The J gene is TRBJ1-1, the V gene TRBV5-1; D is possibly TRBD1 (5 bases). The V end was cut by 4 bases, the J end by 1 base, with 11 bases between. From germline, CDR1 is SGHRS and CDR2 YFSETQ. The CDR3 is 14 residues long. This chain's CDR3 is CASSPGPPNTEAFF. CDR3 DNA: TGCGCCAGCAGCCCGGGACCGCCGAACACTGAAGCTTTCTTT.

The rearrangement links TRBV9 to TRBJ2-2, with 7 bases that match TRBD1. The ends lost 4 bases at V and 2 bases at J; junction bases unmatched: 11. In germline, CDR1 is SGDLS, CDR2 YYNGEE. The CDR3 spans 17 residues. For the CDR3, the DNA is TGTGCCAGCAGCCCGCTAACAGGGGAGCGCAACACCGGGGAGCTGTTTTTT. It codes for CASSPLTGERNTGELFF.

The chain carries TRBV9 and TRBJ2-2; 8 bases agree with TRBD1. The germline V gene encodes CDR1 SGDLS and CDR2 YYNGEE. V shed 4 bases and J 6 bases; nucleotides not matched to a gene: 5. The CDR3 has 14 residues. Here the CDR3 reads CASSPQGASGELFF. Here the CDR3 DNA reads TGTGCCAGCAGCCCTCAGGGGGCTTCCGGGGAGCTGTTTTTT. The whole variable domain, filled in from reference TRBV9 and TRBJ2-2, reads DSGVTQTPKHLITATGQRVTLRCSPRSGDLSVYWYQQSLDQGLQFLIQYYNGEERAKGNILERFSAQQFPDLHSELNLSSLELGDSALYFCASSPQGASGELFFGEGSRLTVL.

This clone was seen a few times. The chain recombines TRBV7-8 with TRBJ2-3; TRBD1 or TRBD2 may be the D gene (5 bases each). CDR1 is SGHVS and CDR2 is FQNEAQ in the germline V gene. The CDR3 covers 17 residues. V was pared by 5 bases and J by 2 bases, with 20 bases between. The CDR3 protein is CASSPRDPVPHTDTQYF. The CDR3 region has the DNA TGTGCCAGCAGCCCCAGGGACCCCGTCCCACACACAGATACGCAGTATTTT.

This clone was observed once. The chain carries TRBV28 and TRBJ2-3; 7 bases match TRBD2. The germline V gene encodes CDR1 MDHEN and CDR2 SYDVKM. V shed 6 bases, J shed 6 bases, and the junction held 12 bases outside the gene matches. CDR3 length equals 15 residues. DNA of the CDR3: TGTGCCAGCAGCCCCACGCGCGGGGGAGCGGATACGCAGTATTTT. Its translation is CASSPTRGGADTQYF.

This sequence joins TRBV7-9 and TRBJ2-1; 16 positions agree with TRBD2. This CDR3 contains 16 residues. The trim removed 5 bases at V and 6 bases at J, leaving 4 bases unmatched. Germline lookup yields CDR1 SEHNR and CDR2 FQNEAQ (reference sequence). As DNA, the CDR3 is TGTGCCAGCAGCCCAGGGACTAGCGGGAGGGGCAATGAGCAGTTCTTC. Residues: CASSPGTSGRGNEQFF. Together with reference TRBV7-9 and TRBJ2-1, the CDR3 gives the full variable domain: DTGVSQNPRHKITKRGQNVTFRCDPISEHNRLYWYRQTLGQGPEFLTYFQNEAQLEKSRLLSDRFSAERPKGSFSTLEIQRTEQGDSAMYLCASSPGTSGRGNEQFFGPGTRLTVL.

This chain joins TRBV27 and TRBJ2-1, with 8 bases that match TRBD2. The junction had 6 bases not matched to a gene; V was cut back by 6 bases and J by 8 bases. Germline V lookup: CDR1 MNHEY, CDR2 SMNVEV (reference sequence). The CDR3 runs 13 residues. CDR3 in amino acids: CASSFREGDEQFF. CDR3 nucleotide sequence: TGTGCCAGCAGCTTTCGGGAGGGGGATGAGCAGTTCTTC.

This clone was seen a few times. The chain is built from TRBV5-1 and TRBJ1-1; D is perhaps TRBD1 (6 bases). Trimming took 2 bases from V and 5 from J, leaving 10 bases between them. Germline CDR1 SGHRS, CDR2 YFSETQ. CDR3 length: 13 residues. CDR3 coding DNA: TGCGCCAGCAGCTTTAGGACAGAGACTGAAGCTTTCTTT. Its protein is CASSFRTETEAFF.